The present T cell receptor beta chain was sequenced within a study of blood T cell repertoires in COVID-19. Across the whole study: Samples taken during acute and convalescent COVID-19 were collected in the United States, Italy and Spain. T cells, B-cell-depleted T cells, or PBMCs supplied cDNA or gDNA.

The V end was cut by 5 bases, the J end by 10 bases, with 12 bases between. This CDR3 is 11 amino acids long. Germline assignment: CDR1 DFQATT and CDR2 SNEGSKA (reference sequence). In the original analysis: Counts of nucleated cells, estimated from reference gene primer amplification, were obtained. Libraries were prepared by immunoSEQ multiplex PCR; TCRdb keeps only in-frame clonotypes and omits some of them. V, J and clone size are taken as reported in that table, and D and trimming were inferred from the DNA itself. The data hold some 300,000 clones, with roughly nine tenths observed a single time. Clinical history reported by participants formed the basis on which cohorts were assigned.

V and J are TRBV20-1 and TRBJ2-1; D perhaps matches TRBD2 (5 bases). This clonotype originated in a woman between 40 and 50 years old who had recovered from COVID-19. Sequencing used PBMCs or T cells enriched from blood (not recorded which). The CDR3 reads CSAQTRREQFF. CDR3 sequence (DNA): TGCAGTGCTCAGACCAGGAGGGAGCAGTTCTTC.